The 21 T cell receptor beta chains in this list originate from one sample, sequenced in a study of identical twins. TCRdb re-called the 5' RACE reads with MiXCR, one entry per CDR3 protein. There are approximately 230,000 distinct CDR3 sequences in the sample; 6.5% to 8% occur only once, and roughly 15% lies in the top ten. This sample also belongs to another study, concerning T cells expressing NK-cell markers.

Sequencing used CD8+ T cells sorted from blood. Receptors originate from a young woman in good health.

This clonotype came up a few times. This sequence joins TRBV5-1 and TRBJ2-1, with 9 bases identical to TRBD2. Trimming cost V 4 bases and J 0 bases; bases outside gene matches: 2. Germline assignment: CDR1 SGHRS and CDR2 YFSETQ. The CDR3 covers 15 residues. CDR3 sequence: CASSGGGASYNEQFF. The CDR3 DNA sequence: TGCGCCAGCAGCGGCGGGGGGGCCTCCTACAATGAGCAGTTCTTC.

V usage is TRBV4-3 and J usage is TRBJ2-1; D might be TRBD2 (6 bases). CDR1 is LGHNA, CDR2 YSLEER, per germline. This CDR3 comprises 15 residues. V was cut by 3 bases and J by 8 bases, with 17 bases left in between. The CDR3 is CASSQAGTPADEQFF. The DNA for the CDR3 is TGCGCCAGCAGCCAGGCTGGGACTCCTGCCGATGAGCAGTTCTTC.

In DNA form, the CDR3 reads TGTGCCAGCAGCCCCGGACACGCTAGGGACGAGCAGTACTTC. Protein: CASSPGHARDEQYF. The rearrangement joins TRBV9 to TRBJ2-7, with TRBD1 as a possible D gene (5 bases). The germline V gene encodes CDR1 SGDLS and CDR2 YYNGEE. Trimming shortened V by 4 bases and J by 5 bases, and 16 bases separated the two germline ends. The CDR3 covers 14 residues.

The chain couples TRBV20-1 to TRBJ2-1; D unresolved. CDR1 and CDR2 from the germline V gene are DFQATT and SNEGSKA (reference sequence). The CDR3 length is 15 residues. Deletions cut 1 base from V and 1 base from J, with 11 bases between. In DNA, the CDR3 is TGCAGTGCTAGAGCGCCCTATCGGTCCTACAATGAGCAGTTCTTC. Amino acid sequence: CSARAPYRSYNEQFF.

In this sample, this clonotype turned up many times. This chain joins TRBV7-9 and TRBJ1-1, with D perhaps matching TRBD1 (5 bases). The CDR3 spans 14 residues. In germline, CDR1 is SEHNR, CDR2 FQNEAQ (reference sequence). Trimming took off 8 bases at V and 1 base at J, with 14 bases between the two ends. CDR3: CASGTPLSNTEAFF. DNA for the CDR3: TGTGCCAGCGGGACCCCTCTTTCGAACACTGAAGCTTTCTTT.

CDR3 amino acids: CASSPLGQLNTEAFF. Written as DNA, the CDR3 is TGTGCCAGCTCACCACTGGGGCAGTTGAACACTGAAGCTTTCTTT. The rearrangement joins TRBV18 to TRBJ1-1; D is possibly TRBD1 (5 bases). Deletions cut 1 base from V and 0 bases from J, with 9 bases between. Germline CDR1 reads KGHSH; CDR2 reads LQKENI. The CDR3 is 15 amino acids. Variable domain in full (rest from reference TRBV18 and TRBJ1-1): NAGVMQNPRHLVRRRGQEARLRCSPMKGHSHVYWYRQLPEEGLKFMVYLQKENIIDESGMPKERFSAEFPKEGPSILRIQQVVRGDSAAYFCASSPLGQLNTEAFFGQGTRLTVV.

In its sample, this clonotype was seen a few times. J is TRBJ2-2 and V is TRBV3-1; D gene uncertain. V gave up 1 base and J gave up 1 base, with 7 bases separating them. The germline V gene encodes CDR1 LGHDT and CDR2 YNNKEL (reference sequence). This CDR3 spans 15 amino acids. The CDR3 reads CASSQVLGNTGELFF. CDR3 nucleotide sequence: TGTGCCAGCAGCCAAGTTTTAGGGAACACCGGGGAGCTGTTTTTT.

This clonotype was detected only a few times. The gene calls are TRBV7-9 and TRBJ2-7; 8 positions match TRBD2. This CDR3 spans 16 amino acids. The junction had 9 bases not matched to a gene; V was cut back by 5 bases and J by 0 bases. The V gene's germline CDR1 is SEHNR and CDR2 FQNEAQ (reference sequence). The CDR3 DNA reads TGTGCCAGCAGCGCATCTACTAGCGGAGGCTCCTACGAGCAGTACTTC. Its translation: CASSASTSGGSYEQYF.

This clonotype was detected only a few times. The chain links TRBV21-1 to TRBJ2-1; TRBD2, the D gene given by the table, was not confirmed from the DNA. TRBV21-1 represents a pseudogene. The CDR3 runs to 16 residues. The CDR3 sequence is CASSKTTSGEHNEQFF. CDR3 nucleotides: TGTGCCAGCAGCAAAACCACTAGCGGGGAGCACAATGAGCAGTTCTTC.

This clonotype occurred a few times. The chain joins TRBV2 to TRBJ2-3; 10 nucleotides match TRBD2. Germline-derived CDR1 and CDR2 are SNHLY and FYNNEI. This CDR3 is 14 amino acids long. V was clipped by 11 bases and J by 6 bases; unmatched bases: 11. The CDR3 bases are TGTGCCGGCCGGGGGAGCGGGGGGGCCGATACGCAGTATTTT. Translated, it gives CAGRGSGGADTQYF.

This clonotype has more than one count but fewer than ten. The chain has TRBV4-1 and TRBJ2-2; 9 bases line up with TRBD1. V was pared by 1 base and J by 7 bases, with 4 bases of the junction left unmatched. The CDR3 length is 15 residues. CDR1 and CDR2 from the germline V gene are MGHRA and YSYEKL. Written as DNA, the CDR3 is TGCGCCAGCAGCCAAGTTGGGACAGGGATCGGGGAGCTGTTTTTT. Translating it yields CASSQVGTGIGELFF.

The rearrangement uses TRBV5-6 and TRBJ1-6; maybe TRBD1 (5 bases). V lost 5 bases, J lost 9 bases, and 15 bases lay in between. This CDR3 is built from 14 residues. CDR1 is SGHDT and CDR2 is YYEEEE in the germline V gene. CDR3 protein: CASRAEGGGSPLHF. The CDR3 DNA is TGTGCCAGCAGAGCAGAGGGTGGGGGTTCACCCCTCCACTTT.

This clonotype has more than one count but fewer than ten. The chain combines TRBV15 with TRBJ2-5; D gene ambiguous. The CDR3 covers 16 residues. The germline V gene has CDR1 LNHNV and CDR2 YYDKDF (reference sequence). The germline V and J ends were trimmed by 0 bases and 1 base, with 12 bases remaining between them. Written as DNA, the CDR3 is TGTGCCACCAGCAGAGAGGGAATCCTAGGCCAAGAGACCCAGTACTTC. Its translation is CATSREGILGQETQYF.

The V and J genes are TRBV5-6 and TRBJ2-1; TRBD2 agrees at 9 bases. With 4 bases clipped from V and 3 bases from J, the junction kept 8 bases outside the gene matches. There are 16 residues in the CDR3. The germline V gene encodes CDR1 SGHDT and CDR2 YYEEEE. CDR3 sequence: CASSPPGAGGYNEQFF. The CDR3, as DNA: TGTGCCAGCAGCCCTCCGGGAGCGGGAGGCTACAATGAGCAGTTCTTC.

This chain connects TRBV21-1 to TRBJ2-5; TRBD2 reflects the table's D call only, with no check against the DNA. TRBV21-1 is marked as a pseudogene. The CDR3 runs to 17 residues. The CDR3: CASSKVGTSGPQETQYF. DNA for the CDR3: TGTGCCAGCAGCAAAGTTGGGACTAGCGGGCCGCAAGAGACCCAGTACTTC.

The chain joins TRBV7-9 to TRBJ2-1; 8 nucleotides agree with TRBD2. The CDR3 has 16 residues. Losses at the gene ends were 0 bases for V and 3 bases for J; bases not matched to a gene: 4. In germline, CDR1 is SEHNR, CDR2 FQNEAQ (reference sequence). CDR3 sequence: CASSLATGGLYNEQFF. Written as DNA, the CDR3 is TGTGCCAGCAGCTTAGCGACGGGGGGGCTCTACAATGAGCAGTTCTTC.

Only a few counts were recorded for this clonotype. V usage is TRBV7-9 and J usage is TRBJ1-1; D not resolved. The germline CDR1 and CDR2 sequences are SEHNR and FQNEAQ (reference sequence). The CDR3 loop spans 13 amino acids. Trimming pared 4 bases from V and 8 bases from J, leaving 14 bases between. The CDR3 bases are TGTGCCAGCAGCTCCCGGACGGTTCGAGAAGCTTTCTTT. Protein product: CASSSRTVREAFF.

The V gene is TRBV7-8, the J gene TRBJ1-5; 7 bases are a match to TRBD1. Germline V gene data show CDR1 as SGHVS and CDR2 as FQNEAQ. This CDR3 spans 15 amino acids. The V segment lost 5 bases and the J segment 2 bases; nucleotides outside the gene matches: 6. The CDR3 sequence: CASSQRTGGNQPQHF. The CDR3 coding sequence is TGTGCCAGCAGCCAACGGACAGGAGGCAATCAGCCCCAGCATTTT.

The chain recombines TRBV6-2 or TRBV6-3 with TRBJ2-7; D is uncertain. V gave up 7 bases and J gave up 0 bases, with 7 bases separating them. Germline V CDR1 and CDR2: MNHEY, SVGEGT. The CDR3 is 12 residues long. CDR3 sequence: CASKDDSYEQYF. In DNA, the CDR3 is TGTGCCAGCAAGGACGACTCCTACGAGCAGTACTTC.

This clonotype was seen a handful of times. The rearrangement joins TRBV4-2 to TRBJ2-1, with 7 bases fitting TRBD2. Trimming took 2 bases from V and 7 from J; bases not matched to a gene: 14. CDR1 is LGHNA and CDR2 is YNFKEQ in the germline V gene. The CDR3 extends over 17 amino acids. Here the CDR3 reads CASSQNPWTSGWNEQFF. Here the CDR3 DNA reads TGTGCCAGCAGCCAAAACCCCTGGACTAGTGGTTGGAATGAGCAGTTCTTC.

This clonotype was observed many times. The chain joins TRBV20-1 to TRBJ2-1; 8 bases line up with TRBD1. CDR1 DFQATT and CDR2 SNEGSKA come from the germline V gene (reference sequence). The CDR3 totals 16 residues. The V segment lost 7 bases and the J segment 0 bases; nucleotides outside the gene matches: 11. The CDR3 loop is CSVPGGHTSSYNEQFF. The CDR3 nucleotides read TGCAGTGTTCCAGGGGGCCATACGAGCTCCTACAATGAGCAGTTCTTC.